This T cell receptor beta chain was recorded in a study of T cell responses to AZD1222 COVID-19 vaccine. The wider study: Second-dose timings of about 4 or about 12 weeks were pooled.

Points on this clone: Its antigen is undetermined.

This CDR3 has 16 residues. V lost 5 bases and J lost 4, with 20 bases in between. The germline CDR1 and CDR2 sequences are SGHTA and FQGNSA. Some clones are missing from TCRdb's copy, which holds only in-frame ones; the method was immunoSEQ multiplex PCR. Of about 150,000 clones listed, approximately 90% were seen once; the top ten hold around 3.2%. Broader study findings: CD4 TCRs linked to vaccination spanned spike, dominating at 160-218 and 743-854. Vaccination with two AZD1222 doses was followed by a rise in Spike-specific TCR breadth and depth.

The source of this sequence is an adult in good health. This sample comprised peripheral blood, obtained on day 0 of AZD1222 vaccination. The V and J genes are TRBV7-2 and TRBJ1-2; D might be TRBD1 (5 bases). CDR3 sequence: CASSPQGGTIVYGYTF. CDR3 bases: TGTGCCAGCAGCCCCCAGGGTGGGACCATTGTCTATGGCTACACCTTC.